This T cell receptor beta chain was captured in a study of blood T cell repertoires in COVID-19. At the level of the study: COVID-19 samples collected from the United States, Italy and Spain covered acute and convalescent phases. Sources were T cells, B-cell-depleted T cells, or PBMCs; the material itself was cDNA or gDNA.

The V gene's germline CDR1 is GTSNPN and CDR2 SVGIG (reference sequence). This CDR3 contains 11 residues. V lost 2 bases and J lost 7, with 8 bases in between. Per the study methods: Nucleated cell counts were estimated from reference gene primer amplification. Clones were sequenced by immunoSEQ multiplex PCR, and TCRdb holds only the in-frame ones, with some missing. V, J and clone size reflect that table, while D and trimming were determined from the DNA. This table has 410,000 or so clones, about 89% appearing once. Sequencing was done on a sample of peripheral blood. The TCR was taken from a woman in her 40s with COVID-19, enrolled during active disease. The chain couples TRBV30 to TRBJ1-2; D gene ambiguous. Here the CDR3 reads CAWSPLSGYTF. In DNA form, the CDR3 reads TGTGCCTGGAGTCCCCTTTCTGGCTACACCTTC.